The 8 T cell receptor beta chains given below trace back to one sample, sequenced in a study of T cell changes during pregnancy in multiple sclerosis. TCRdb's table, derived via immunoSEQ multiplex PCR, lists solely in-frame clones and lacks some. This sample has 40,000 to 55,000 clones, with 80% to 95% found just once. The sample here was CD4+ T cells from peripheral blood mononuclear cells, taken in the third trimester of pregnancy. The receptors derive from a female donor with multiple sclerosis, enrolled in a pregnancy study.

This clone was picked up one time. The genes are TRBV5-4 and TRBJ2-3, with D possibly matching TRBD1 (6 bases). The germline V and J ends were trimmed by 0 bases and 0 bases, with 17 bases remaining between them. This CDR3 has 18 residues. Germline lookup yields CDR1 SGHNT and CDR2 YYREEE (reference sequence). The CDR3 nucleotides read TGTGCCAGCAGCTTGGGACAGGTAACGCGCATCAGCACAGATACGCAGTATTTT. Protein sequence: CASSLGQVTRISTDTQYF.

The gene calls are TRBV6-6 and TRBJ2-7; possibly TRBD2 for D (5 bases). The CDR3 contains 15 residues. Germline V gene data show CDR1 as MNHNY and CDR2 as SVGAGI (reference sequence). V lost 6 bases, J lost 0 bases, and 15 bases lay in between. The CDR3 region is CASRHGELDSYEQYF. In nucleotides, the CDR3 is TGTGCCAGCAGACACGGGGAATTGGACTCCTACGAGCAGTACTTC.

The rearrangement links TRBV18 to TRBJ2-2, with TRBD1 as a possible D gene (6 bases). The CDR3 runs to 16 residues. The V and J ends lost 1 base and 7 bases respectively, with 16 bases between them. Germline V lookup: CDR1 KGHSH, CDR2 LQKENI. CDR3 in amino acids: CASSPQPAGAIGELFF. The DNA for the CDR3 is TGTGCCAGCTCACCACAGCCGGCAGGGGCCATCGGGGAGCTGTTTTTT.

V is TRBV5-4 and J is TRBJ2-1, with 8 bases aligning to TRBD2. V shed 1 base and J 2 bases; nucleotides not matched to a gene: 2. The CDR3 totals 15 residues. Germline CDR1 SGHNT, CDR2 YYREEE (reference sequence). In nucleotides, the CDR3 is TGTGCCAGCAGCTTGAGCGGGAGCCCCTACAATGAGCAGTTCTTC. It codes for CASSLSGSPYNEQFF.

This chain links TRBV10-3 with TRBJ2-3; 8 bases fit TRBD2. This CDR3 is 16 amino acids long. J gave up 2 bases and V 0 bases, and 4 bases lay outside the gene matches. Germline CDR1 ENHRY, CDR2 SYGVKD. CDR3 protein: CAISESTGGLTDTQYF. The CDR3 DNA follows: TGTGCCATCAGTGAGTCCACGGGAGGGCTCACAGATACGCAGTATTTT.

In its sample, this clone was seen once. The rearrangement links TRBV29-1 to TRBJ2-5; D perhaps matches TRBD1 (7 bases). The CDR3 sequence is 13 residues long. Germline values: CDR1 SQVTM, CDR2 ANQGSEA. V was pared by 6 bases and J by 4 bases, with 15 bases between. CDR3 sequence (DNA): TGCAGCGTGGCGCGGCAGGGGGGAGAGACCCAGTACTTC. Its translation is CSVARQGGETQYF.

The V and J genes are TRBV6-6 and TRBJ1-1; possible D gene TRBD1, 6 bases. V dropped 4 bases and J dropped 6 bases, with 12 bases sitting between them. Per the germline V gene, CDR1 is MNHNY and CDR2 is SVGAGI (reference sequence). The CDR3 contains 13 residues. The CDR3 DNA is TGTGCCAGCAGTTCTCGGGGACAACCTGAAGCTTTCTTT. This sequence encodes CASSSRGQPEAFF.

V gene TRBV7-9 combines with J gene TRBJ2-7; 8 bases match TRBD1. V was pared by 2 bases and J by 3 bases, with 3 bases of the junction left unmatched. The CDR3 length is 14 residues. Germline V gene sequence: CDR1 SEHNR, CDR2 FQNEAQ (reference sequence). The CDR3 region has the DNA TGTGCCAGCAGCTTAATCGGACAGGGCTACGAGCAGTACTTC. Its translation is CASSLIGQGYEQYF. Based on the CDR3 plus reference TRBV7-9 and TRBJ2-7, the full variable domain is DTGVSQNPRHKITKRGQNVTFRCDPISEHNRLYWYRQTLGQGPEFLTYFQNEAQLEKSRLLSDRFSAERPKGSFSTLEIQRTEQGDSAMYLCASSLIGQGYEQYFGPGTRLTVT.